The 23 T cell receptor beta chains reported below all come from one sample, sequenced in a study of shared clonotypes between healthy human individuals (dated by TCRdb to 2018 to 2020). The library was prepared using the immunoSEQ multiplex PCR assay. Entries here come from immuneACCESS through TCRdb and include only in-frame sequences with V and J called. Some clones fail to appear in such tables; in the studies checked, an unresolved V gene covers under half of the shortfall, and the cause of the remainder is unknown. Here the sample has approximately 2.4 million clones; 95% occur a single time. The ten largest clones add up to roughly 0.13% of the sample. The sample taken for sequencing was naive CD4+ T cells sorted from blood. This specimen's cell subset or site label, interpreted: CD45RA+ positively selected. All receptors derive from a man younger than 30 in good health.

The chain combines TRBV18 with TRBJ2-5, with TRBD1 as a possible D gene (6 bases). The J call is in doubt because the DNA end fits TRBJ2-7 better. Germline assignment: CDR1 KGHSH and CDR2 LQKENI. The CDR3 runs 15 residues. CDR3 nucleotide sequence: TGTGCCAGCTCACGCATAAGGACAGTCTCCTACGAGCAGTACTTC. Protein product: CASSRIRTVSYEQYF.

V and J are TRBV19 and TRBJ1-3, with D perhaps matching TRBD1 (5 bases). V was trimmed by 9 bases and J by 0 bases, leaving 12 bases between them. CDR3 length: 14 amino acids. The germline V gene has CDR1 LNHDA and CDR2 SQIVND (reference sequence). The CDR3 reads CASGPQGSGNTIYF. DNA for the CDR3: TGTGCCAGCGGACCGCAGGGCTCTGGAAACACCATATATTTT.

The chain uses TRBV4-3 and TRBJ2-7, with 9 bases aligning to TRBD2. This CDR3 is built from 15 residues. The germline V gene has CDR1 LGHNA and CDR2 YSLEER. V shed 0 bases, J shed 4 bases, and the junction held 4 bases outside the gene matches. The CDR3 DNA reads TGCGCCAGCAGCCAAGAGGTGGGACTAGCTTACGAGCAGTACTTC. It translates to CASSQEVGLAYEQYF.

The V and J genes are TRBV9 and TRBJ2-5, with 11 bases fitting TRBD2. Germline lookup yields CDR1 SGDLS and CDR2 YYNGEE. J lost 3 bases, V lost 7 bases, and 2 bases had no gene match. The CDR3 spans 13 residues. CDR3 region: CASGTSGEETQYF. The CDR3 nucleotides are TGTGCCAGCGGGACTAGCGGAGAAGAGACCCAGTACTTC.

This chain links TRBV7-9 with TRBJ1-1; the D is unclear. The V end was cut by 3 bases, the J end by 7 bases, with 9 bases between. The CDR3 is 12 amino acids. CDR1 SEHNR and CDR2 FQNEAQ come from the germline V gene (reference sequence). CDR3 amino acids: CASSFSGFEAFF. The DNA of the CDR3 is TGTGCCAGCAGCTTTTCCGGGTTTGAAGCTTTCTTT.

V and J are TRBV7-2 and TRBJ2-7, with TRBD2 identical over 10 bases. The CDR3 runs to 15 residues. CDR1 is SGHTA, CDR2 FQGNSA, per germline. V shed 6 bases and J 6 bases; nucleotides not matched to a gene: 11. CDR3 protein: CASSPLIAGGIEQYF. DNA of the CDR3: TGTGCCAGCAGTCCCCTTATAGCGGGAGGTATCGAGCAGTACTTC.

The chain recombines TRBV7-2 with TRBJ2-1, with TRBD1 matching 7 bases. Losses at the gene ends were 5 bases for V and 5 bases for J; bases not matched to a gene: 6. This CDR3 contains 14 residues. From germline, CDR1 is SGHTA and CDR2 FQGNSA. The CDR3 sequence: CASSPGQIHNEQFF. The CDR3 nucleotides read TGTGCCAGCAGCCCGGGACAGATTCACAATGAGCAGTTCTTC.

V usage is TRBV28 and J usage is TRBJ1-3; a possible D gene is TRBD1 (5 bases). This CDR3 comprises 18 residues. The germline CDR1 and CDR2 sequences are MDHEN and SYDVKM. V was shortened by 8 bases and J by 0 bases, with 23 bases between the two germline ends. CDR3 in amino acids: CASCRDLKLTLSGNTIYF. Here the CDR3 DNA reads TGTGCCAGCTGCCGGGACTTGAAACTAACCCTCTCTGGAAACACCATATATTTT.

The DNA of the CDR3 is TGTGCCAGCAGCGCCAGGGAAGATACGCAGTATTTT. Translated: CASSAREDTQYF. The rearrangement links TRBV9 to TRBJ2-3; D perhaps matches TRBD1 (5 bases). CDR3 length: 12 residues. Per germline, CDR1 SGDLS and CDR2 YYNGEE. V was clipped by 3 bases and J by 5 bases, with 7 bases between them. The whole variable domain, filled in from reference TRBV9 and TRBJ2-3, reads DSGVTQTPKHLITATGQRVTLRCSPRSGDLSVYWYQQSLDQGLQFLIQYYNGEERAKGNILERFSAQQFPDLHSELNLSSLELGDSALYFCASSAREDTQYFGPGTRLTVL.

Worth noting for this clone: Other DNA sequences within the sample encode an identical CDR3. V gene TRBV5-1 combines with J gene TRBJ2-6; D ambiguous. The germline gives CDR1 SGHRS, CDR2 YFSETQ. Trimming took off 0 bases at V and 0 bases at J, with 7 bases between the two ends. The CDR3 is 16 residues long. The CDR3, as DNA: TGCGCCAGCAGCTTGGAGGCAAGCTCTGGGGCCAACGTCCTGACTTTC. Translated: CASSLEASSGANVLTF.

The rearrangement joins TRBV28 to TRBJ2-7; 9 positions match TRBD1. V gave up 4 bases and J gave up 2 bases; unmatched junction bases: 6. CDR1 is MDHEN and CDR2 is SYDVKM in the germline V gene. The CDR3 contains 15 residues. This chain's CDR3 is CASSWEGQGAYEQYF. The CDR3, as DNA: TGTGCCAGCAGTTGGGAGGGACAGGGAGCCTACGAGCAGTACTTC.

The chain is built from TRBV6-1 and TRBJ2-3; no firm D call. V dropped 4 bases and J dropped 0 bases, with 11 bases sitting between them. The CDR3 covers 15 residues. Germline V gives CDR1 MNHNS, CDR2 SASEGT. DNA for the CDR3: TGTGCCAGCAGTGTGCGGTCGGCCAGCACAGATACGCAGTATTTT. Translation: CASSVRSASTDTQYF.

This chain joins TRBV11-3 and TRBJ2-7; D may be TRBD1 or TRBD2 (5 bases each). V lost 3 bases, J lost 4 bases, and 10 bases lay in between. This CDR3 has 13 residues. Germline lookup yields CDR1 SGHNT and CDR2 YENEEA. DNA of the CDR3: TGTGCCAGCAGCTTGGGGACCGGGTACGAGCAGTACTTC. It is translated as CASSLGTGYEQYF.

The chain carries TRBV9 and TRBJ2-2; 13 positions agree with TRBD2. V shed 3 bases, J shed 1 base, and the junction held 6 bases outside the gene matches. CDR1 and CDR2 from the germline V gene are SGDLS and YYNGEE. This CDR3 spans 18 amino acids. This CDR3 reads CASSAGLAGRKNTGELFF. The DNA for the CDR3 is TGTGCCAGCAGCGCGGGACTAGCGGGGAGAAAGAACACCGGGGAGCTGTTTTTT.

This chain joins TRBV6-1 and TRBJ1-4; no reliable D call. Germline lookup yields CDR1 MNHNS and CDR2 SASEGT. V was clipped by 3 bases and J by 10 bases, with 15 bases between them. The CDR3 has 14 amino acids. The CDR3 nucleotides read TGTGCCAGCAGTGATCCGCTTTCGGGAGTAAAACTGTTTTTT. It translates to CASSDPLSGVKLFF.

This clone was detected once. The chain combines TRBV2 with TRBJ2-7; D is uncertain. Germline V lookup: CDR1 SNHLY, CDR2 FYNNEI. This CDR3 spans 11 amino acids. Trimming took off 3 bases at V and 6 bases at J, with 6 bases between the two ends. This chain's CDR3 is CASSEDGEQYF. The DNA for the CDR3 is TGTGCCAGCAGTGAGGACGGCGAGCAGTACTTC.

V is TRBV5-6 and J is TRBJ2-2; D is possibly TRBD2 (5 bases). From germline, CDR1 is SGHDT and CDR2 YYEEEE. CDR3 length: 12 amino acids. Trimming shortened V by 7 bases and J by 4 bases, and 8 bases separated the two germline ends. In DNA, the CDR3 is TGTGCCAGCTTTCGGGGCACCGGGGAGCTGTTTTTT. This codes for CASFRGTGELFF.

The chain joins TRBV7-2 to TRBJ2-7, with D possibly TRBD2 on 5 matching bases. V lost 2 bases, J lost 0 bases, and 11 bases lay in between. The germline V gene has CDR1 SGHTA and CDR2 FQGNSA. CDR3 length: 15 residues. CDR3 nucleotides: TGTGCCAGCAGCTTATTTCCGGGGAGCTCCTACGAGCAGTACTTC. Translating it yields CASSLFPGSSYEQYF.

This clone was counted only a few times. This sequence joins TRBV19 and TRBJ1-6, with 8 bases that match TRBD1. V shed 6 bases and J 5 bases; nucleotides not matched to a gene: 9. The CDR3 sequence is 16 residues long. Germline CDR1 and CDR2: LNHDA and SQIVND (reference sequence). CDR3 loop: CASRDRAALHNSPLHF. The CDR3 DNA sequence: TGTGCCAGTAGGGACAGGGCGGCTCTTCATAATTCACCCCTCCACTTT.

The chain uses TRBV4-2 and TRBJ2-1, with D perhaps matching TRBD1 or TRBD2 (6 bases each). V was pared by 1 base and J by 6 bases, with 16 bases between. CDR1 and CDR2 from the germline V gene are LGHNA and YNFKEQ. The CDR3 is 16 residues long. Here the CDR3 reads CASSQVARGEGNEQFF. Here the CDR3 DNA reads TGTGCCAGCAGCCAAGTAGCGAGGGGGGAAGGCAATGAGCAGTTCTTC.

The chain carries TRBV28 and TRBJ1-1, with D unclear. Trimming took off 3 bases at V and 10 bases at J, with 12 bases between the two ends. Germline values: CDR1 MDHEN, CDR2 SYDVKM. The CDR3 is 12 amino acids. This chain's CDR3 is CASSLDLSGAFF. The CDR3 DNA reads as TGTGCCAGCAGTTTGGACCTATCGGGAGCTTTCTTT.

Regarding this clone: Distinct nucleotide sequences in the sample also encode this CDR3. This sequence joins TRBV19 and TRBJ1-5; maybe TRBD1 (6 bases). Trimming stripped 5 bases from V and 1 base from J, with 9 bases between. This CDR3 has 14 amino acids. Germline CDR1 LNHDA, CDR2 SQIVND (reference sequence). The CDR3 DNA reads as TGTGCCAGTAGTGAACAGGGAAGCAATCAGCCCCAGCATTTT. Amino acid sequence: CASSEQGSNQPQHF.

Details on this clone: Other DNA sequences in the same sample also yield this CDR3. The chain combines TRBV29-1 with TRBJ1-3; D gene ambiguous. With 4 bases removed from V and 3 bases from J, the gap between germline ends came to 7 bases. There are 12 residues in the CDR3. Germline loops: CDR1 SQVTM, CDR2 ANQGSEA. This chain's CDR3 is CSVGVSGNTIYF. The DNA for the CDR3 is TGCAGCGTTGGGGTCAGTGGAAACACCATATATTTT.